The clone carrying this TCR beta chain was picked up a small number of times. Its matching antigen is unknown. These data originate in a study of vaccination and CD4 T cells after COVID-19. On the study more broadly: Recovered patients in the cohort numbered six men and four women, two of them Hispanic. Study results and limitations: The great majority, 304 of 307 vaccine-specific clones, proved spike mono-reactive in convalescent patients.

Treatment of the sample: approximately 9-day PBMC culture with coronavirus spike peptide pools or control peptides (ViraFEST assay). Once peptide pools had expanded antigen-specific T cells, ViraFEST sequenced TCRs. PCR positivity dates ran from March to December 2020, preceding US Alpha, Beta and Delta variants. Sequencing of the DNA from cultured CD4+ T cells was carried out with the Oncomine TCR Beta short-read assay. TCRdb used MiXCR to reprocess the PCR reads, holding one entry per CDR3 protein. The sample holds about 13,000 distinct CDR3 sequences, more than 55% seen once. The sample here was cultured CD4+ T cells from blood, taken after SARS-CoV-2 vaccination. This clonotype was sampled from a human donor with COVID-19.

CDR3 sequence (DNA): TGTGCCAGCAATGGGCCCCCAGATACGCAGTATTTT. It encodes CASNGPPDTQYF. This chain joins TRBV6-1 and TRBJ2-3; D remains ambiguous. CDR3 length: 12 amino acids. Germline V gene sequence: CDR1 MNHNS, CDR2 SASEGT. Trimming removed 7 bases at V and 4 bases at J, with 9 bases between.